Listed here are 17 T cell receptor beta chains from one sample, sequenced in a study of T-cell memory formation after mild COVID-19. TCRdb redid the calling of the 5' RACE reads with MiXCR, one entry per CDR3 protein. The table shows approximately 480,000 distinct CDR3 sequences, with 15% to 20% occurring only once. Sequencing was performed on PBMCs or a T cell subset sorted from them (not recorded which). These receptors came from an adult woman who had mild COVID-19 (a few samples of this study predate the infection). Cell type and time point are not known.

The V and J genes are TRBV24-1 and TRBJ2-3; TRBD2 is a possible D gene (5 bases). This CDR3 spans 18 amino acids. V gave up 3 bases and J gave up 2 bases, with 20 bases separating them. Germline CDR1 KGHDR, CDR2 SFDVKD. The CDR3 DNA reads TGTGCCACCAGTGATCCCCCGAGCGGCCTCAATCCCACAGATACGCAGTATTTT. Translating it yields CATSDPPSGLNPTDTQYF.

V gene TRBV7-8 combines with J gene TRBJ2-3; the match to TRBD2 covers 8 bases. The CDR3 has 17 amino acids. Germline V gene lookup returns CDR1 SGHVS and CDR2 FQNEAQ. With V trimmed by 1 base and J by 1 base, 7 bases remained unmatched. The CDR3 protein is CASSLEVSGRGTDTQYF. DNA of the CDR3: TGTGCCAGCAGCTTAGAAGTCAGCGGGAGAGGCACAGATACGCAGTATTTT.

This chain joins TRBV7-2 and TRBJ1-2; possibly TRBD1 for D (6 bases). Trimming left V 1 base short and J 5 bases short, with 14 bases between. The V gene's germline CDR1 is SGHTA and CDR2 FQGNSA. CDR3 size: 15 residues. CDR3 loop: CASSLGTGPYYGYTF. Written as DNA, the CDR3 is TGTGCCAGCAGCTTAGGAACAGGGCCATATTATGGCTACACCTTC.

This clonotype came up once. This chain uses TRBV25-1 with TRBJ2-1; 8 bases align to TRBD2. CDR3 size: 13 residues. Germline loops: CDR1 MGHDK, CDR2 SYGVNS. The J segment lost 12 bases and the V segment lost 0 bases, leaving 4 bases of the junction unmatched. CDR3 sequence (DNA): TGTGCCAGCAGTGAATATAGCGGGAACGGGCAGTTCTTC. Its protein product is CASSEYSGNGQFF.

This clonotype was picked up one time. The chain couples TRBV7-3 to TRBJ2-3, with D possibly TRBD2 on 5 matching bases. The germline V and J ends were trimmed by 5 bases and 0 bases, with 9 bases remaining between them. Germline assignment: CDR1 SGHTA and CDR2 FQGTGA. This CDR3 region has 14 residues. CDR3 region: CASSQDFSTDTQYF. CDR3 DNA: TGTGCCAGCAGCCAGGACTTCAGCACAGATACGCAGTATTTT.

This clonotype has a handful of counts. The chain joins TRBV9 to TRBJ2-5; tentative D call: TRBD2 (7 bases). Trimming took 0 bases from V and 4 from J, leaving 10 bases between them. The length of the CDR3 is 14 residues. CDR1 and CDR2 from the germline V gene are SGDLS and YYNGEE. CDR3 nucleotide sequence: TGTGCCAGCAGCGTAGGGGGGGGCCCAGAGACCCAGTACTTC. This codes for CASSVGGGPETQYF.

In its sample, this clonotype was seen a few times. The rearrangement uses TRBV7-9 and TRBJ1-4; weak D call: TRBD1 (5 bases). CDR3 length: 15 amino acids. Germline CDR1 reads SEHNR; CDR2 reads FQNEAQ (reference sequence). Trimming removed 0 bases at V and 3 bases at J, with 8 bases between. The CDR3 is CASSLAAGPNEKLFF. As DNA, the CDR3 is TGTGCCAGCAGCTTAGCAGCGGGGCCTAATGAAAAACTGTTTTTT.

The chain has TRBV6-5 and TRBJ2-6, with D unclear. V was cut by 10 bases and J by 0 bases, with 4 bases left in between. This CDR3 contains 12 residues. From germline, CDR1 is MNHEY and CDR2 SVGAGI. CDR3 protein: CATDSGANVLTF. DNA for the CDR3: TGTGCCACCGACTCTGGGGCCAACGTCCTGACTTTC.

This chain joins TRBV21-1 and TRBJ1-1; the table calls TRBD1, which could not be checked here. TRBV21-1 is described as a pseudogene. CDR3 length: 12 amino acids. The CDR3 DNA follows: TGTGCCAGCAGCCGGGGGACACCCGAAGCTTTCTTT. Amino acid sequence: CASSRGTPEAFF.

This clonotype appeared a few times. The V call is TRBV10-3, the J call TRBJ1-1; D is possibly TRBD1 (6 bases). The V end lost 3 bases, the J end lost 4 bases, and 12 bases lay between the germline ends. The CDR3 sequence is 14 residues long. The germline V gene encodes CDR1 ENHRY and CDR2 SYGVKD. The CDR3 is CAISDGTHGTEAFF. The DNA of the CDR3 is TGTGCCATCAGTGATGGGACACACGGCACTGAAGCTTTCTTT.

Only a few counts were recorded for this clonotype. This chain's CDR3 is CASRRMGEGGSYEQYF. CDR3 DNA: TGTGCCAGCAGACGGATGGGAGAAGGGGGCTCCTACGAGCAGTACTTC. The rearrangement links TRBV12-3 or TRBV12-4 to TRBJ2-7; tentative D call: TRBD1 (6 bases). V was trimmed by 6 bases and J by 0 bases, leaving 18 bases between them. This CDR3 region has 16 residues.

The chain combines TRBV12-3 or TRBV12-4 with TRBJ2-1, with D perhaps matching TRBD1 (6 bases). The germline V and J ends were trimmed by 2 bases and 2 bases, with 13 bases remaining between them. The CDR3 loop spans 16 amino acids. The CDR3, as DNA: TGTGCCAGCAGTTTACGCCCCTCAGGGGCCTACAATGAGCAGTTCTTC. Encoded protein: CASSLRPSGAYNEQFF.

This sequence joins TRBV5-1 and TRBJ2-7; 12 bases match TRBD1. This CDR3 has 14 amino acids. Per the germline V gene, CDR1 is SGHRS and CDR2 is YFSETQ. Trimming removed 4 bases from V and 5 bases from J; junction bases left unmatched: 4. The CDR3 DNA sequence: TGCGCCAGCAGCGAGGGACAGGGGGCCGACGAGCAGTACTTC. This encodes CASSEGQGADEQYF.

The chain uses TRBV2 and TRBJ2-2; 8 bases fit TRBD2. Per the germline V gene, CDR1 is SNHLY and CDR2 is FYNNEI. CDR3 size: 18 residues. The V segment lost 2 bases and the J segment 5 bases; nucleotides outside the gene matches: 13. CDR3 protein: CASSEKAGEGRRTGELFF. The CDR3 DNA reads as TGTGCCAGCAGTGAAAAAGCGGGAGAGGGGAGAAGAACCGGGGAGCTGTTTTTT.

This chain uses TRBV5-4 with TRBJ2-5; D is ambiguous. The germline gives CDR1 SGHNT, CDR2 YYREEE (reference sequence). Trimming removed 2 bases from V and 5 bases from J, with 10 bases in between. The CDR3 contains 13 residues. The CDR3 region has the DNA TGTGCCAGCAGCTTCTACGCTCTGGAGACCCAGTACTTC. Amino acid sequence: CASSFYALETQYF.

The chain employs TRBV9 and TRBJ1-2; D possibly corresponds to TRBD1 (6 bases). The V and J ends lost 0 bases and 4 bases respectively, with 16 bases between them. The CDR3 totals 16 residues. Germline V lookup: CDR1 SGDLS, CDR2 YYNGEE. The CDR3 sequence is CASSVAGEWFGYGYTF. CDR3 bases: TGTGCCAGCAGCGTAGCAGGGGAGTGGTTTGGCTATGGCTACACCTTC.

The CDR3 spells CASRFRGDQETQYF. CDR3 DNA: TGCGCCAGTCGATTCAGGGGGGACCAAGAGACCCAGTACTTC. This chain joins TRBV5-1 and TRBJ2-5; possible D gene TRBD1, 7 bases. V was trimmed by 8 bases and J by 0 bases, leaving 14 bases between them. Germline values: CDR1 SGHRS, CDR2 YFSETQ. This CDR3 contains 14 residues. Combining the CDR3 with reference TRBV5-1 and TRBJ2-5 gives the whole variable domain KAGVTQTPRYLIKTRGQQVTLSCSPISGHRSVSWYQQTPGQGLQFLFEYFSETQRNKGNFPGRFSGRQFSNSRSEMNVSTLELGDSALYLCASRFRGDQETQYFGPGTRLLVL.